The following is a T cell receptor (beta chain) sequence with its context. This specimen comes from a study of technical replicates of blood from several donors. The data were produced by immunoSEQ multiplex PCR, yet TCRdb's version contains in-frame clones alone and is incomplete. The data hold around 83,000 clones, with 94% observed a single time. Germline V gives CDR1 MNHEY, CDR2 SVGAGI. With V trimmed by 6 bases and J by 6 bases, 5 bases remained unmatched. The CDR3 runs to 14 residues. Sequenced sample: T cells isolated from PBMCs. The rearrangement links TRBV6-5 to TRBJ1-2, with 12 bases lining up with TRBD1. This sequence originates from a human donor in good health. The chain's CDR3 is CASSPGTGGDGYTF. Written as DNA, the CDR3 is TGTGCCAGCAGCCCCGGGACAGGGGGCGATGGCTACACCTTC.